These 9 T cell receptor beta chains came from one sample sequenced in a study of immune evolution from preneoplasia to lung adenocarcinoma. The data were produced by immunoSEQ multiplex PCR, yet TCRdb's version contains in-frame clones alone and is incomplete. The sample contains several thousand clones, 65% to 80% of which appear only once. Sequenced input: FFPE minimally invasive lung adenocarcinoma tissue. These receptors were collected from a person between 45 and 75 years old with lung adenocarcinoma.

This chain uses TRBV5-5 with TRBJ1-4; D not certain. Germline CDR1 SGHKS, CDR2 YYEKEE (reference sequence). This CDR3 is built from 15 residues. Trimming took 1 base from V and 3 from J, leaving 10 bases between them. CDR3 bases: TGTGCCAGCAGCTTGAGTAGGTTAGCTAATGAAAAACTGTTTTTT. Protein sequence: CASSLSRLANEKLFF.

The chain carries TRBV14 and TRBJ1-1, with D unclear. The CDR3 contains 13 residues. V was pared by 2 bases and J by 1 base, with 5 bases between. CDR1 SGHDN and CDR2 FVKESK come from the germline V gene. The CDR3 nucleotides are TGTGCCAGCAGCCAACACCAGAACACTGAAGCTTTCTTT. Translating it yields CASSQHQNTEAFF.

The chain links TRBV7-9 to TRBJ2-2, with D tentatively TRBD2 (6 bases). Trimming pared 0 bases from V and 4 bases from J, leaving 9 bases between. Germline loops: CDR1 SEHNR, CDR2 FQNEAQ (reference sequence). This CDR3 region has 15 residues. The CDR3 DNA reads TGTGCCAGCAGCTTAGCATCGGGGGTCACCGGGGAGCTGTTTTTT. Translating it yields CASSLASGVTGELFF.

The chain uses TRBV14 and TRBJ2-2; D is possibly TRBD1 (6 bases). Trimming removed 1 base from V and 7 bases from J, with 16 bases in between. CDR1 and CDR2 (germline): SGHDN, FVKESK. The CDR3 loop spans 16 amino acids. DNA for the CDR3: TGTGCCAGCAGCCAAGCGGTCTGGGACACGGGCGGGGAGCTGTTTTTT. Translation gives CASSQAVWDTGGELFF.

The J gene is TRBJ2-3, the V gene TRBV28, with 11 bases lining up with TRBD1. The J segment lost 4 bases and the V segment lost 6 bases, leaving 9 bases of the junction unmatched. The CDR3 consists of 16 residues. Looked up from germline, CDR1 is MDHEN and CDR2 is SYDVKM. The CDR3 loop reads CASSSEDRGRADTQYF. The CDR3 DNA is TGTGCCAGCAGCTCCGAGGACAGGGGGCGCGCAGATACGCAGTATTTT. Drawing the rest from reference TRBV28 and TRBJ2-3, the complete variable domain is DVKVTQSSRYLVKRTGEKVFLECVQDMDHENMFWYRQDPGLGLRLIYFSYDVKMKEKGDIPEGYSVSREKKERFSLILESASTNQTSMYLCASSSEDRGRADTQYFGPGTRLTVL.

The chain has TRBV30 and TRBJ1-3; 9 nucleotides align to TRBD1. Germline V lookup: CDR1 GTSNPN, CDR2 SVGIG (reference sequence). V was clipped by 5 bases and J by 3 bases; unmatched bases: 5. The CDR3 is 14 residues long. For the CDR3, the DNA is TGTGCCTGGGGGACAGGGTCGAGTGGAAACACCATATATTTT. It specifies CAWGTGSSGNTIYF.

This clone was seen only once. The chain recombines TRBV6-5 with TRBJ2-2; TRBD1 might be the D (5 bases). Trimming shortened V by 6 bases and J by 1 base, and 9 bases separated the two germline ends. Germline values: CDR1 MNHEY, CDR2 SVGAGI. The CDR3 sequence is 14 residues long. The CDR3 loop is CASSLTVNTGELFF. The CDR3 DNA reads as TGTGCCAGCAGCCTGACAGTGAACACCGGGGAGCTGTTTTTT.

The rearrangement links TRBV4-1 to TRBJ2-1; 8 nucleotides match TRBD1. V shed 4 bases and J 8 bases; nucleotides not matched to a gene: 7. CDR3 length: 14 amino acids. Germline V lookup: CDR1 MGHRA, CDR2 YSYEKL. The CDR3 DNA is TGCGCCAGCAGCCGAGGGACAGGAACGTATGAGCAGTTCTTC. This codes for CASSRGTGTYEQFF.

The V gene is TRBV7-2, the J gene TRBJ2-7, with 9 nucleotides matching TRBD1. V lost 6 bases to trimming and J lost 3 bases; unmatched junction nucleotides: 9. This CDR3 has 15 amino acids. Germline loops: CDR1 SGHTA, CDR2 FQGNSA. The CDR3 region is CASSPTSGQGYEQYF. DNA of the CDR3: TGTGCCAGCAGTCCAACCTCGGGACAGGGCTACGAGCAGTACTTC.